The 30 T cell receptor beta chains given below trace back to one sample, sequenced in a study of cytomegalovirus exposure and HLA in healthy donors. The study ran its PCR with 60 Vbeta and 13 Jbeta primers. This table comes from immunoSEQ multiplex PCR, and its TCRdb copy is limited to in-frame clones, with some not included. This listing includes 130,000 or so clones. Sequenced material: PBMCs. These receptors came from a woman aged 40 to 50 in good health and CMV-seropositive.

The chain carries TRBV7-9 and TRBJ1-1, with a weak D call TRBD1 (6 bases). The CDR3 spans 14 residues. The ends were cut back, 5 bases at V and 4 bases at J, with 14 bases in the middle. CDR1 SEHNR and CDR2 FQNEAQ come from the germline V gene (reference sequence). CDR3 sequence (DNA): TGTGCCAGCAGCCTACAGGGTGCTGCCACTGAAGCTTTCTTT. Translated, it gives CASSLQGAATEAFF. Complete variable domain (other parts from reference TRBV7-9 and TRBJ1-1): DTGVSQNPRHKITKRGQNVTFRCDPISEHNRLYWYRQTLGQGPEFLTYFQNEAQLEKSRLLSDRFSAERPKGSFSTLEIQRTEQGDSAMYLCASSLQGAATEAFFGQGTRLTVV.

V is TRBV28 and J is TRBJ1-2, with TRBD1 matching 9 bases. Germline CDR1 is MDHEN and CDR2 is SYDVKM. The CDR3 extends over 12 amino acids. CDR3 in amino acids: CFSGTGMSGYTF. In nucleotides, the CDR3 is TGTTTTTCCGGGACAGGGATGTCAGGCTACACCTTC.

The genes are TRBV19 and TRBJ1-5, with 9 bases that match TRBD1. V was pared by 6 bases and J by 6 bases, with 3 bases of the junction left unmatched. In germline, CDR1 is LNHDA, CDR2 SQIVND (reference sequence). The CDR3 has 13 residues. In nucleotides, the CDR3 is TGTGCCAGTAGCGGGACAGGGATTCAGCCCCAGCATTTT. This sequence encodes CASSGTGIQPQHF.

The chain joins TRBV25-1 to TRBJ2-7; D remains unclear. The CDR3 sequence is 13 residues long. V dropped 0 bases and J dropped 5 bases, with 8 bases sitting between them. Germline CDR1 is MGHDK and CDR2 is SYGVNS. The CDR3 region is CASSEYSADEQYF. In nucleotides, the CDR3 is TGTGCCAGCAGTGAATACAGCGCCGACGAGCAGTACTTC.

This chain uses TRBV9 with TRBJ1-5; 10 positions agree with TRBD1. The CDR3 consists of 14 residues. From germline, CDR1 is SGDLS and CDR2 YYNGEE. Trimming took 2 bases from V and 6 from J; bases not matched to a gene: 2. The CDR3 spells CASSVGQGIQPQHF. CDR3 bases: TGTGCCAGCAGCGTGGGACAGGGGATTCAGCCCCAGCATTTT.

For the CDR3, the DNA is TGTGCCAGCACCTGGACTAGCGGGAGTGGGGCAGATACGCAGTATTTT. It is translated as CASTWTSGSGADTQYF. This chain links TRBV13 with TRBJ2-3, with TRBD2 matching 13 bases. This CDR3 contains 16 residues. Trimming cost V 7 bases and J 4 bases; bases outside gene matches: 8. Germline assignment: CDR1 PRHDT and CDR2 FYEKMQ (reference sequence).

The chain is built from TRBV4-1 and TRBJ2-1; 8 bases are a match to TRBD2. Trimming cost V 0 bases and J 0 bases; bases outside gene matches: 1. The germline V gene encodes CDR1 MGHRA and CDR2 YSYEKL. The CDR3 loop spans 16 amino acids. The CDR3 nucleotides read TGCGCCAGCAGCCAAGACGCGGGGGGCTCCTACAATGAGCAGTTCTTC. As protein: CASSQDAGGSYNEQFF.

The V gene is TRBV6-4, the J gene TRBJ2-1; 16 nucleotides line up with TRBD2. From germline, CDR1 is MRHNA and CDR2 SNTAGT. Trimming cost V 6 bases and J 9 bases; bases outside gene matches: 8. CDR3 size: 16 residues. CDR3 sequence reads: CASRNTGLAGGVEQFF. The DNA of the CDR3 is TGTGCCAGCAGAAATACGGGACTAGCGGGAGGGGTTGAGCAGTTCTTC.

The chain recombines TRBV28 with TRBJ2-7, with D uncertain. Germline V CDR1 and CDR2: MDHEN, SYDVKM. The CDR3 totals 14 residues. Trimming cost V 5 bases and J 1 base, with 12 bases left between them. The DNA for the CDR3 is TGTGCCAGCAGTGAAGAGCGATGGTCCTACGAGCAGTACTTC. It codes for CASSEERWSYEQYF.

V gene TRBV2 combines with J gene TRBJ1-2, with TRBD1 matching 8 bases. Germline CDR1 is SNHLY and CDR2 is FYNNEI. The length of the CDR3 is 16 residues. Germline trimming cut 0 bases from V and 6 bases from J; bases unmatched to any gene: 9. CDR3 residues: CASSEARSTGVNGYTF. In DNA, the CDR3 is TGTGCCAGCAGTGAAGCGCGTTCGACAGGGGTGAATGGCTACACCTTC.

The CDR3, as DNA: TGTGCCAGCAGCCTTACTGCAAACAGGGTTGAGACCCAGTACTTC. Its translation is CASSLTANRVETQYF. The chain couples TRBV7-2 to TRBJ2-5, with a weak D call TRBD1 (6 bases). Trimming took 5 bases from V and 5 from J, leaving 18 bases between them. Germline-derived CDR1 and CDR2 are SGHTA and FQGNSA. This CDR3 comprises 15 residues.

In DNA form, the CDR3 reads TGTGCCAGCAGTTTACGAGGTAGCGCCCACGAGCAGTACTTC. Translation gives CASSLRGSAHEQYF. The chain couples TRBV27 to TRBJ2-7; tentatively, D is TRBD2 (5 bases). V was shortened by 2 bases and J by 5 bases, with 13 bases between the two germline ends. The CDR3 length is 14 residues. Germline CDR1 is MNHEY and CDR2 is SMNVEV (reference sequence).

The chain recombines TRBV10-3 with TRBJ2-5, with 9 nucleotides matching TRBD1. The J call is uncertain, as TRBJ2-7 better fits the DNA end. The V gene's germline CDR1 is ENHRY and CDR2 SYGVKD. The length of the CDR3 is 14 residues. The chain's CDR3 is CAITSGQGLFEQYF. CDR3 bases: TGTGCCATCACTTCGGGACAGGGATTATTCGAGCAGTACTTC.

The V call is TRBV7-3, the J call TRBJ2-3; 12 positions agree with TRBD1. The CDR3 consists of 18 residues. Trimming removed 2 bases from V and 4 bases from J; junction bases left unmatched: 10. Germline V lookup: CDR1 SGHTA, CDR2 FQGTGA. The CDR3 DNA reads TGTGCCAGCAGCTTATCAGCCCCCGGGACAGGGGGCCCAGATACGCAGTATTTT. Its translation is CASSLSAPGTGGPDTQYF.

The V and J genes are TRBV10-3 and TRBJ2-5; weak D call: TRBD1 (6 bases). The end of the DNA fits TRBJ2-7 better, so the J call may be wrong. CDR3 size: 17 residues. Germline V gene sequence: CDR1 ENHRY, CDR2 SYGVKD. CDR3 nucleotide sequence: TGTGCCATCAGTGATTTTGGGGGCACCCCTTCAACCTACGAGCAGTACTTC. Protein: CAISDFGGTPSTYEQYF.

V and J are TRBV19 and TRBJ1-5, with D uncertain. V was cut by 3 bases and J by 8 bases, with 20 bases left in between. This CDR3 spans 16 amino acids. Germline V lookup: CDR1 LNHDA, CDR2 SQIVND (reference sequence). CDR3 protein: CASSIGREYEYKPQHF. CDR3 nucleotides: TGTGCCAGTAGTATCGGACGGGAATACGAGTATAAGCCCCAGCATTTT. The variable domain in full, completed from reference TRBV19 and TRBJ1-5, reads DGGITQSPKYLFRKEGQNVTLSCEQNLNHDAMYWYRQDPGQGLRLIYYSQIVNDFQKGDIAEGYSVSREKKESFPLTVTSAQKNPTAFYLCASSIGREYEYKPQHFGDGTRLSIL.

The rearrangement uses TRBV27 and TRBJ2-1, with 8 bases fitting TRBD1. Looked up from germline, CDR1 is MNHEY and CDR2 is SMNVEV (reference sequence). V gave up 8 bases and J gave up 8 bases; unmatched junction bases: 8. This CDR3 has 13 residues. The chain's CDR3 is CASGGTGLHEQFF. CDR3 DNA: TGTGCCAGCGGAGGGACAGGATTGCATGAGCAGTTCTTC.

The chain employs TRBV19 and TRBJ2-2, with D tentatively TRBD2 (6 bases). This CDR3 is 14 amino acids long. Germline V gives CDR1 LNHDA, CDR2 SQIVND (reference sequence). V shed 2 bases and J shed 6 bases, with 10 bases lying between them. CDR3 sequence (DNA): TGTGCCAGTAGTATAACAGCGGGTGCCGGGGAGCTGTTTTTT. Translated, it gives CASSITAGAGELFF.

Note on this clone: An end of the junction does not agree with germline; a read error may underlie this. The gene calls are TRBV19 and TRBJ1-1; TRBD1 aligns across 9 bases. CDR3 length equals 15 residues. Per the germline V gene, CDR1 is LNHDA and CDR2 is SQIVND (reference sequence). CDR3 region: CASRKSRDRDTEAFF. In DNA form, the CDR3 reads TGTGCCAGTAGAAAGTCTCGGGACAGGGACACCGAAGCTTTCTTT. Supplemented by reference TRBV19 and TRBJ1-1, the full variable domain reads DGGITQSPKYLFRKEGQNVTLSCEQNLNHDAMYWYRQDPGQGLRLIYYSQIVNDFQKGDIAEGYSVSREKKESFPLTVTSAQKNPTAFYLCASRKSRDRDTEAFFGQGTRLTVV.

CDR3 protein: CAWSLGLAGVNEQFF. The DNA of the CDR3 is TGTGCCTGGAGTCTGGGACTAGCGGGAGTAAATGAGCAGTTCTTC. The V call is TRBV30, the J call TRBJ2-1, with 14 bases fitting TRBD2. In germline, CDR1 is GTSNPN, CDR2 SVGIG (reference sequence). This CDR3 is built from 15 residues. V trimming: 2 bases; J trimming: 7 bases; junction bases outside the gene matches: 4.

J is TRBJ2-5 and V is TRBV5-1, with 11 bases lining up with TRBD2. The J call may be in error: the DNA end matches TRBJ2-7 better. The germline gives CDR1 SGHRS, CDR2 YFSETQ. There are 15 residues in the CDR3. The CDR3 loop is CASSLGTSGPYEQYF. CDR3 nucleotide sequence: TGCGCCAGCAGCTTGGGGACTAGCGGGCCCTACGAGCAGTACTTC.

The rearrangement uses TRBV6-5 and TRBJ1-1; possibly TRBD1 for D (5 bases). Germline V gene data show CDR1 as MNHEY and CDR2 as SVGAGI. The CDR3 is 15 amino acids. Trimming left V 0 bases short and J 7 bases short, with 15 bases between. Written as DNA, the CDR3 is TGTGCCAGCAGTTACTCCCGCGGCAGGGAAAGTGAAGCTTTCTTT. Translation gives CASSYSRGRESEAFF.

The chain links TRBV2 to TRBJ2-1; weak D call: TRBD2 (6 bases). Between the trimmed V and J ends, which lost 0 bases and 4 bases, there was a span of 10 bases. The CDR3 spans 15 residues. In germline, CDR1 is SNHLY, CDR2 FYNNEI. DNA for the CDR3: TGTGCCAGCAGTGAAGCATTAGCGGCTTACAATGAGCAGTTCTTC. Protein sequence: CASSEALAAYNEQFF.

About this clone: One junction end disagrees with the germline gene, perhaps due to a read error. This CDR3 is also generated by other DNA sequences in the sample. The V call is TRBV5-8, the J call TRBJ1-1; a weak D match, TRBD1 (5 bases). The CDR3 loop spans 14 amino acids. The germline CDR1 and CDR2 sequences are SGHTS and YDEGEE. The CDR3 reads CASSDRGWNTEAFF. CDR3 sequence (DNA): TGTGCCAGCAGCGACAGAGGATGGAACACTGAAGCCTTCTTT.

This sequence joins TRBV21-1 and TRBJ1-1; the table assigns TRBD1, which was not confirmed against the DNA. TRBV21-1 is assigned pseudogene status. The CDR3 covers 14 residues. DNA for the CDR3: TGTGCCAGCAGCGGCAGGACAGGGGAAACTGAAGCTTTCTTT. Translating gives CASSGRTGETEAFF.

The chain combines TRBV9 with TRBJ1-4; 9 nucleotides align to TRBD1. With V trimmed by 4 bases and J by 5 bases, 9 bases remained unmatched. The length of the CDR3 is 16 residues. Germline V gene sequence: CDR1 SGDLS, CDR2 YYNGEE. The chain's CDR3 is CASSTQTGTGNEKLFF. DNA for the CDR3: TGTGCCAGCAGCACTCAAACCGGGACAGGGAATGAAAAACTGTTTTTT.

J is TRBJ2-7 and V is TRBV7-3; the match to TRBD2 covers 7 bases. Germline V gene sequence: CDR1 SGHTA, CDR2 FQGTGA. There are 15 residues in the CDR3. V gave up 2 bases and J gave up 0 bases; unmatched junction bases: 4. The CDR3 DNA sequence: TGTGCCAGCAGCTTAGGGCCTAGCGGCTCCTACGAGCAGTACTTC. Protein: CASSLGPSGSYEQYF.

V usage is TRBV27 and J usage is TRBJ2-3; unclear D gene. V dropped 6 bases and J dropped 1 base, with 11 bases sitting between them. This CDR3 has 14 amino acids. CDR1 is MNHEY and CDR2 is SMNVEV in the germline V gene (reference sequence). CDR3 nucleotides: TGTGCCAGCAGGCGGCTAGATGGCACAGATACGCAGTATTTT. It is translated as CASRRLDGTDTQYF.

The chain has TRBV19 and TRBJ2-2; 8 nucleotides align to TRBD1. The CDR3 spans 16 residues. J gave up 7 bases and V 10 bases, and 17 bases lay outside the gene matches. Germline CDR1 is LNHDA and CDR2 is SQIVND (reference sequence). CDR3 in DNA: TGTGCCAACCACGGGGAGGACAGGGTTTGTGGCGGGGAGCTGTTTTTT. Translated: CANHGEDRVCGGELFF.

V is TRBV9 and J is TRBJ2-1; no firm D call. The V end was cut by 4 bases, the J end by 9 bases, with 14 bases between. Germline V lookup: CDR1 SGDLS, CDR2 YYNGEE. CDR3 length: 13 amino acids. CDR3 sequence (DNA): TGTGCCAGCAGCCCGAACTCACCGGGTGAGCAGTTCTTC. This codes for CASSPNSPGEQFF.